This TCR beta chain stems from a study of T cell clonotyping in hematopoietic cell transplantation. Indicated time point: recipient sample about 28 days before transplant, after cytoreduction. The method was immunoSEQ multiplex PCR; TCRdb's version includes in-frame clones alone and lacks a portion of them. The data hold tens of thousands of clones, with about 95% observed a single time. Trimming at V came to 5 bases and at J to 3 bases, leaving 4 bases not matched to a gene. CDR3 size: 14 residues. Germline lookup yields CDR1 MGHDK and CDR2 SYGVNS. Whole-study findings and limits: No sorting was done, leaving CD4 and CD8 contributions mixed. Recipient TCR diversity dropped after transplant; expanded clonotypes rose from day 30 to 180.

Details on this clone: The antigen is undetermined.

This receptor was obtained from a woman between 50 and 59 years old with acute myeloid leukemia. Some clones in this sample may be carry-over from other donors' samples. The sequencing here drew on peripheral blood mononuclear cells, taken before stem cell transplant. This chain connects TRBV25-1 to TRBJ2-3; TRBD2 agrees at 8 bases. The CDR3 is CASSPGLATDTQYF. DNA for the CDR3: TGTGCCAGCAGTCCCGGACTAGCAACAGATACGCAGTATTTT.